This is a list of T cell receptor beta chains from one sample in a study of regulatory T cells in long-lasting Graves disease. TCRdb passed the multiplex PCR reads through MiXCR, listing each CDR3 protein once. The sample holds approximately 390,000 distinct CDR3 sequences, 15% to 20% seen once. The same data also contributed to another study, on T cells in Graves' hyperthyroidism and ophthalmopathy.

Sequencing was performed on peripheral blood mononuclear cells (PBMCs), taken at new diagnosis, from a patient treated with antithyroid drugs. These receptors all come from a woman younger than 35 with Graves disease. Both conserved end residues are part of each CDR3. The order of the fields is clone size, J gene, D gene, V gene, CDR3 protein, CDR3 DNA. D genes are given only for firm matches. Expanded clones are given a class, and other clones once, few, many or no size at all.

abundance: many
j_gene: TRBJ2-5
d_gene: TRBD1
v_gene: TRBV28
CDR3aa: CASLGAGGPETQYF
CDR3nt: TGTGCCAGCTTGGGAGCAGGGGGCCCAGAGACCCAGTACTTC

abundance: -
j_gene: TRBJ2-5
d_gene: TRBD2
v_gene: TRBV5-1
CDR3aa: CASSLVGTSRQETQYF
CDR3nt: TGCGCCAGCAGCTTGGTCGGGACTAGCAGACAAGAGACCCAGTACTTC

abundance: few
j_gene: TRBJ2-4
d_gene: -
v_gene: TRBV5-4
CDR3aa: CASSLAGPNIQYF
CDR3nt: TGTGCCAGCAGCTTGGCCGGGCCAAACATTCAGTACTTC

abundance: -
j_gene: TRBJ2-1
d_gene: -
v_gene: TRBV7-2
CDR3aa: CASSTIIAESSYNEQFF
CDR3nt: TGTGCCAGCAGCACCATAATAGCGGAGAGCTCCTACAATGAGCAGTTCTTC

abundance: many
j_gene: TRBJ2-3
d_gene: -
v_gene: TRBV11-2
CDR3aa: CASSLKASDTDTQYF
CDR3nt: TGTGCCAGCAGCTTAAAAGCTAGCGACACAGATACGCAGTATTTT

abundance: -
j_gene: TRBJ2-7
d_gene: -
v_gene: TRBV6-2/TRBV6-3
CDR3aa: CASSYRGASYEQYF
CDR3nt: TGTGCCAGCAGTTACAGGGGGGCGTCCTACGAGCAGTACTTC

abundance: few
j_gene: TRBJ1-5
d_gene: -
v_gene: TRBV12-3/TRBV12-4
CDR3aa: CASSTTGEPQHF
CDR3nt: TGTGCCAGCAGTACTACAGGAGAGCCCCAGCATTTT

abundance: many
j_gene: TRBJ2-1
d_gene: -
v_gene: TRBV5-1
CDR3aa: CASRPSGTNNEQFF
CDR3nt: TGCGCCAGCAGGCCCTCCGGGACCAACAATGAGCAGTTCTTC

abundance: many
j_gene: TRBJ1-2
d_gene: -
v_gene: TRBV7-2
CDR3aa: CASSPQINYGYTF
CDR3nt: TGTGCCAGCAGCCCTCAAATAAACTATGGCTACACCTTC

abundance: few
j_gene: TRBJ1-2
d_gene: -
v_gene: TRBV5-6
CDR3aa: CASSFMISHYGYTF
CDR3nt: TGTGCCAGCAGCTTTATGATCTCCCACTATGGCTACACCTTC

abundance: -
j_gene: TRBJ2-5
d_gene: -
v_gene: TRBV29-1
CDR3aa: CSGADYQETQYF
CDR3nt: TGCAGCGGGGCAGACTACCAAGAGACCCAGTACTTC

abundance: many
j_gene: TRBJ2-1
d_gene: TRBD1
v_gene: TRBV3-1
CDR3aa: CASSRGQGAFNEQFF
CDR3nt: TGTGCCAGCAGCCGGGGACAGGGGGCGTTCAATGAGCAGTTCTTC

abundance: -
j_gene: TRBJ2-7
d_gene: TRBD2
v_gene: TRBV11-2
CDR3aa: CASSFGAGGPNYEQYF
CDR3nt: TGTGCCAGCAGCTTTGGTGCGGGAGGGCCCAACTACGAGCAGTACTTC

abundance: many
j_gene: TRBJ2-1
d_gene: -
v_gene: TRBV20-1
CDR3aa: CSAREGVPSSYNEQFF
CDR3nt: TGCAGTGCTAGGGAGGGAGTCCCTAGCTCCTACAATGAGCAGTTCTTC

abundance: -
j_gene: TRBJ1-1
d_gene: -
v_gene: TRBV5-1
CDR3aa: CASSLGQYTEAFF
CDR3nt: TGCGCCAGCAGCCTCGGACAGTACACTGAAGCTTTCTTT

abundance: few
j_gene: TRBJ1-1
d_gene: -
v_gene: TRBV5-1
CDR3aa: CASSGGHPNTEAFF
CDR3nt: TGCGCCAGCAGCGGCGGACACCCTAACACTGAAGCTTTCTTT

abundance: many
j_gene: TRBJ2-1
d_gene: TRBD2
v_gene: TRBV5-1
CDR3aa: CASRELAGGKGEQFF
CDR3nt: TGCGCCAGCAGAGAGTTAGCGGGAGGGAAGGGTGAGCAGTTCTTC

abundance: few
j_gene: TRBJ2-4
d_gene: TRBD1
v_gene: TRBV5-1
CDR3aa: CASSVQQGAKNIQYF
CDR3nt: TGCGCCAGCAGCGTGCAACAGGGGGCCAAAAACATTCAGTACTTC

abundance: many
j_gene: TRBJ2-7
d_gene: TRBD1
v_gene: TRBV18
CDR3aa: CASSPVAAGQGNEQYF
CDR3nt: TGTGCCAGCTCCCCCGTGGCTGCGGGACAGGGCAACGAGCAGTACTTC

abundance: many
j_gene: TRBJ2-7
d_gene: -
v_gene: TRBV10-3
CDR3aa: CAISESPTYEQYF
CDR3nt: TGTGCCATCAGTGAGTCCCCTACTTACGAGCAGTACTTC

abundance: many
j_gene: TRBJ1-2
d_gene: -
v_gene: TRBV12-3/TRBV12-4
CDR3aa: CASSSAINYGYTF
CDR3nt: TGTGCCAGCAGTTCGGCCATCAACTATGGCTACACCTTC

abundance: many
j_gene: TRBJ2-7
d_gene: -
v_gene: TRBV24-1
CDR3aa: CATSDGGRGEQYF
CDR3nt: TGTGCCACCAGTGATGGGGGAAGGGGGGAGCAGTACTTC

abundance: many
j_gene: TRBJ1-5
d_gene: -
v_gene: TRBV12-3/TRBV12-4
CDR3aa: CASSFRGYNQPQHF
CDR3nt: TGTGCCAGCAGTTTTAGGGGGTACAATCAGCCCCAGCATTTT

abundance: many
j_gene: TRBJ1-2
d_gene: TRBD1
v_gene: TRBV7-9
CDR3aa: CASSVQGAEYGYTF
CDR3nt: TGTGCCAGCAGCGTCCAGGGGGCGGAGTATGGCTACACCTTC

abundance: -
j_gene: TRBJ2-5
d_gene: TRBD1
v_gene: TRBV19
CDR3aa: CATLGQGGQTQYF
CDR3nt: TGTGCCACCCTAGGACAGGGGGGCCAGACCCAGTACTTC

abundance: few
j_gene: TRBJ2-6
d_gene: -
v_gene: TRBV5-5
CDR3aa: CASSLTPGSGANVLTF
CDR3nt: TGTGCCAGCAGCCTGACTCCGGGGAGTGGGGCCAACGTCCTGACTTTC

abundance: many
j_gene: TRBJ2-7
d_gene: -
v_gene: TRBV12-3/TRBV12-4
CDR3aa: CASSTSRDGRLEQYF
CDR3nt: TGTGCCAGCAGTACATCTCGGGACGGCCGTCTTGAGCAGTACTTC

abundance: few
j_gene: TRBJ1-6
d_gene: TRBD1
v_gene: TRBV2
CDR3aa: CASSERDSPYNSPLHF
CDR3nt: TGTGCCAGCAGTGAACGGGACAGCCCTTATAATTCACCCCTCCACTTT

abundance: many
j_gene: TRBJ2-7
d_gene: -
v_gene: TRBV7-6
CDR3aa: CASSLGRHSYEQYF
CDR3nt: TGTGCCAGCAGCTTAGGGAGACACTCCTACGAGCAGTACTTC

abundance: many
j_gene: TRBJ2-7
d_gene: -
v_gene: TRBV5-1
CDR3aa: CASSLAGRTYEQYF
CDR3nt: TGCGCCAGCAGCTTGGCCGGCAGGACCTACGAGCAGTACTTC

abundance: -
j_gene: TRBJ2-1
d_gene: TRBD2
v_gene: TRBV13
CDR3aa: CASSLMSGGRGEQFF
CDR3nt: TGTGCCAGCAGCTTAATGAGCGGGGGCCGAGGTGAGCAGTTCTTC